This T cell receptor (beta chain) appears in the sequencing data of a study of breast tumors, draining lymph nodes, adjacent tissues. Points from the study as a whole: That most tumor T cells come from lymph nodes remained unproven. Data fit most tumor T cells coming from lymph node, expanding in tumor.

TCRdb processed the multiplex PCR reads anew with MiXCR; each CDR3 protein has one entry. The data hold 20,000 to 25,000 distinct CDR3 sequences, with around 68% observed a single time. A word on this clonotype: Its specificity is not known.

The sequencing input was tumor-adjacent breast tissue. The receptor was derived from a female donor with breast cancer. Some clones in this sample may be carry-over from other donors' samples.

The CDR3 is CSGGGLVNEQFF. For the CDR3, the DNA is TGCAGCGGGGGCGGCCTCGTCAATGAGCAGTTCTTC. The chain has TRBV29-1 and TRBJ2-1, with TRBD1 as a possible D gene (5 bases). The V end was cut by 7 bases, the J end by 6 bases, with 13 bases between. Germline CDR1 and CDR2: SQVTM and ANQGSEA. The CDR3 totals 12 residues.